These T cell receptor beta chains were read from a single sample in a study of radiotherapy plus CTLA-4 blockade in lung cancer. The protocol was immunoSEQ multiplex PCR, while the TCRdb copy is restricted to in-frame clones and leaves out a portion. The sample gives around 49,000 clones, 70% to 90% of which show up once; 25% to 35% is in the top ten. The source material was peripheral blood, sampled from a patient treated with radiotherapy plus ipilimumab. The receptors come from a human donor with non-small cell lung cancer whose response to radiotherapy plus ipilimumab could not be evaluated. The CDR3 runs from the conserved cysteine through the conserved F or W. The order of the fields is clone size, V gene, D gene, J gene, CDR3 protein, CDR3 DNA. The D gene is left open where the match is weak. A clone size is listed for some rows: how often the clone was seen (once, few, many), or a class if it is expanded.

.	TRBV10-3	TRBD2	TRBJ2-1	CAISDFTSGASSYNEQFF	TGTGCCATCAGTGATTTTACTAGCGGGGCGAGCTCCTACAATGAGCAGTTCTTC
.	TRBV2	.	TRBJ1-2	CASSVLQYYGYTF	TGTGCCAGCAGTGTTTTACAGTACTATGGCTACACCTTC
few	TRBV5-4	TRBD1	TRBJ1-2	CASSSPTGAYGYTF	TGTGCCAGCAGCTCCCCGACAGGGGCCTATGGCTACACCTTC
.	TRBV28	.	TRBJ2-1	CASRETDNLRNEQFF	TGTGCCAGCAGGGAGACGGACAACCTGAGGAATGAGCAGTTCTTC
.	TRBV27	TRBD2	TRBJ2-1	CASSSGGRVNNEQFF	TGTGCCAGCAGTTCCGGAGGGAGGGTCAACAATGAGCAGTTCTTC
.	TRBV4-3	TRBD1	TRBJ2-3	CASSQGQGRTDTQYF	TGCGCCAGCAGCCAAGGACAGGGAAGAACAGATACGCAGTATTTT
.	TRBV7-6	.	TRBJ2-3	CASGGSTDTQYF	TGTGCCAGCGGCGGCTCCACAGATACGCAGTATTTT
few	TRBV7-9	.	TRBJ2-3	CASSAKRRYTDTQYF	TGTGCCAGCAGCGCCAAGCGGAGATACACAGATACGCAGTATTTT
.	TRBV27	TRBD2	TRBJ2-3	CASSSPRTSGRTDTQYF	TGTGCCAGCAGTTCTCCTAGAACTAGCGGGAGAACAGATACGCAGTATTTT
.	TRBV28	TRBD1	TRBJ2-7	CASTGDRVDEQYF	TGTGCCAGCACCGGGGACAGGGTAGATGAGCAGTACTTC
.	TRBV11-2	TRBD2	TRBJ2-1	CASSNHRGLAGGPRNEQFF	TGTGCCAGCAGCAACCACCGGGGACTAGCGGGAGGGCCTAGGAATGAGCAGTTCTTC
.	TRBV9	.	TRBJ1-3	CASSATGSGNTIYF	TGTGCCAGCAGCGCCACAGGCTCTGGAAACACCATATATTTT
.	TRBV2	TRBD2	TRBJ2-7	CASIVTSGNEQYF	TGTGCCAGCATAGTTACTAGCGGGAATGAGCAGTACTTC
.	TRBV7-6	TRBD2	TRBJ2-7	CASSFGLVWYF	TGTGCCAGCAGCTTCGGACTAGTTTGGTACTTC
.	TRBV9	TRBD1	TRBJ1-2	CASKTGGDGYTF	TGTGCCAGCAAGACAGGGGGCGATGGCTACACCTTC
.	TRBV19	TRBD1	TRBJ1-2	CASNPGGGTANYGYTF	TGTGCCAGTAACCCCGGAGGGGGGACAGCTAACTATGGCTACACCTTC
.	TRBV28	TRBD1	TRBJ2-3	CASRAGGPTDTQYF	TGTGCCAGCAGGGCAGGGGGCCCGACAGATACGCAGTATTTT
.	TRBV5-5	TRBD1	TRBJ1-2	CASSLAGTGGYGYTF	TGTGCCAGCAGCTTGGCCGGGACAGGGGGCTATGGCTACACCTTC
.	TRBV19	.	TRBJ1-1	CASSDQYDTEAFF	TGTGCCAGTAGCGATCAGTACGACACTGAAGCTTTCTTT
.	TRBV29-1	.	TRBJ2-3	CSVVVSGTDTQYF	TGCAGCGTTGTAGTTAGCGGCACGGATACGCAGTATTTT
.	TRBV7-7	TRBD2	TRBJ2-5	CASSLGLAGGGETQYF	TGTGCTAGCAGCTTAGGGCTAGCGGGAGGTGGAGAGACCCAGTACTTC
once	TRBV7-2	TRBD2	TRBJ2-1	CASSTGLAGNNEQFF	TGTGCCAGCAGCACAGGACTAGCGGGCAACAATGAGCAGTTCTTC
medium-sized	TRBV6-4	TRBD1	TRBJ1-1	CASSEDRDTEAFF	TGTGCCAGCAGTGAGGACAGGGACACTGAAGCTTTCTTT
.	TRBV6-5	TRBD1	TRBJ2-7	CASSYSTGASFEQYF	TGTGCCAGCAGTTACTCGACAGGGGCAAGTTTCGAGCAGTACTTC
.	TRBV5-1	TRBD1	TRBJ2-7	CASSSYGTGPYEQYF	TGCGCCAGCAGCTCGTACGGGACAGGGCCCTACGAGCAGTACTTC
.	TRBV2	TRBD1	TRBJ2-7	CASRVTGGLNEQYF	TGTGCCAGCAGGGTTACAGGGGGGCTAAACGAGCAGTACTTC
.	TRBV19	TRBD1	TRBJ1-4	CASTLRRGPGEKLFF	TGTGCCAGTACCCTGAGGAGGGGGCCAGGTGAAAAACTGTTTTTT
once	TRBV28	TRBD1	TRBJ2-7	CASSKQGIEQYF	TGTGCCAGCAGTAAACAGGGGATCGAGCAGTACTTC
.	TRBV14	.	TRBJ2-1	CASSRAGGGFYNEQFF	TGTGCCAGCAGCCGAGCCGGAGGGGGCTTCTACAATGAGCAGTTCTTC
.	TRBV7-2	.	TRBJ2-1	CASRRTSNEQFF	TGTGCCAGCCGAAGGACTTCCAATGAGCAGTTCTTC
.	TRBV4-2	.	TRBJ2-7	CASSQDSSGPYEQYF	TGTGCCAGCAGCCAAGATTCGAGCGGGCCCTACGAGCAGTACTTC
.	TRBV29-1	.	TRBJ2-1	CSVAVNSEQFF	TGCAGCGTTGCGGTTAATTCTGAGCAGTTCTTC
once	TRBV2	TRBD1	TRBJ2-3	CASMYGQGSADTQYF	TGTGCCAGCATGTACGGACAGGGGAGCGCAGATACGCAGTATTTT
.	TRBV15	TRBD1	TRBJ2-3	CATSSGTGRRDTQYF	TGTGCCACCAGCAGCGGGACAGGTCGCCGAGATACGCAGTATTTT
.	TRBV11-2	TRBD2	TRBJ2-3	CASSLWLSGRAPPDTQYF	TGTGCCAGCAGCTTATGGTTAAGCGGGAGGGCCCCGCCAGATACGCAGTATTTT
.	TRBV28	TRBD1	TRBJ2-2	CASSLQGVMKTGELFF	TGTGCCAGCAGTTTGCAGGGGGTGATGAAGACCGGGGAGCTGTTTTTT
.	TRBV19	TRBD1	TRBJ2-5	CASSIGTDKGKTQYF	TGTGCCAGTAGTATCGGGACAGACAAAGGGAAGACCCAGTACTTC
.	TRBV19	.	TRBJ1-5	CASSPRNRDSNQPQHF	TGTGCCAGTAGTCCAAGGAACAGGGATAGCAATCAGCCCCAGCATTTT
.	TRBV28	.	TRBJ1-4	CASSFRGGLFF	TGTGCCAGCAGTTTTAGGGGGGGACTGTTTTTT
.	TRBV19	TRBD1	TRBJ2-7	CASSITRTGGDEQYF	TGTGCCAGTAGTATCACACGGACAGGGGGGGACGAGCAGTACTTC
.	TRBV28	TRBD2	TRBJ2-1	CASSPREGDYNEQFF	TGTGCCAGCAGTCCCCGGGAGGGGGACTACAATGAGCAGTTCTTC
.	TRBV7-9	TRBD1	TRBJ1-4	CASSRTGGNEKLFF	TGTGCCAGCAGCCGGACAGGGGGGAATGAAAAACTGTTTTTT
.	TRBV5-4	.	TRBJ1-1	CASSPSNRVERTEAFF	TGTGCCAGCAGCCCCTCGAACAGGGTGGAGAGAACTGAAGCTTTCTTT
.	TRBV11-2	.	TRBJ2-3	CASSSPGGGTSTDTQYF	TGTGCCAGCAGCTCCCCCGGTGGGGGCACTAGCACAGATACGCAGTATTTT
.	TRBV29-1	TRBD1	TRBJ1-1	CSVEGLTGGMNTEAFF	TGCAGCGTAGAGGGACTAACAGGGGGCATGAACACTGAAGCTTTCTTT
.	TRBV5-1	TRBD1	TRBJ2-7	CASSLDRAGGPYEQYF	TGCGCCAGCAGCTTGGATCGGGCAGGGGGCCCCTACGAGCAGTACTTC
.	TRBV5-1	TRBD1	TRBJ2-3	CASSAGTGGEGTQYF	TGCGCCAGCAGCGCCGGGACAGGGGGAGAAGGTACGCAGTATTTT
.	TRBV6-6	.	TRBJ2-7	CASSYLAYEQYF	TGTGCCAGCAGTTATCTCGCCTACGAGCAGTACTTC
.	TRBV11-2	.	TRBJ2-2	CASSLLAYGSNTGELFF	TGTGCCAGCAGCTTACTAGCGTACGGCTCGAACACCGGGGAGCTGTTTTTT
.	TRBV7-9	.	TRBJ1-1	CASSQGPGKGAFF	TGTGCCAGCAGCCAAGGACCAGGGAAGGGGGCTTTCTTT
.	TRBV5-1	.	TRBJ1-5	CASSLSGRDQPQHF	TGCGCCAGCAGTTTATCGGGGAGGGATCAGCCCCAGCATTTT
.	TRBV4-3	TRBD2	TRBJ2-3	CASSQETSGGTDTQYF	TGCGCCAGCAGCCAGGAGACTAGCGGGGGGACAGATACGCAGTATTTT
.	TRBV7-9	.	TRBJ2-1	CASSSTDRSYNEQFF	TGTGCCAGCAGCTCAACAGACAGATCCTACAATGAGCAGTTCTTC
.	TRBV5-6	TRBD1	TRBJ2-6	CASSSTGSGANVLTF	TGTGCCAGCAGCTCGACAGGGTCTGGGGCCAACGTCCTGACTTTC